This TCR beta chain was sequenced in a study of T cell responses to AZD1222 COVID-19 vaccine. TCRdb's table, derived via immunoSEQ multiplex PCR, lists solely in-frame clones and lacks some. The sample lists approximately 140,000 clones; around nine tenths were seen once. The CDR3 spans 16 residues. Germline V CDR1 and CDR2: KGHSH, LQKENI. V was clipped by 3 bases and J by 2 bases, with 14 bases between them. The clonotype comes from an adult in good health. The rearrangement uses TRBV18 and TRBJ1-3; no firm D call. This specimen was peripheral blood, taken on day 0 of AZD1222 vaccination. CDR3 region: CASSPSPGLAGNTIYF. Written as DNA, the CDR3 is TGTGCCAGCTCACCGTCCCCCGGGTTAGCTGGAAACACCATATATTTT.